This T cell receptor beta chain was retrieved from a study of technical replicates of blood from a few donors. Assay used: immunoSEQ multiplex PCR; TCRdb lists only in-frame clones, some missing. The data contain approximately 41,000 clones, almost 97% of them singletons. V was clipped by 5 bases and J by 8 bases; unmatched bases: 11. In germline, CDR1 is SGHAT, CDR2 FQNNGV. The CDR3 is made up of 15 amino acids. The specimen sequenced was T cells isolated from PBMCs. The V gene is TRBV11-2, the J gene TRBJ2-1; 8 bases agree with TRBD2. The sequence was collected from a human donor in good health. CDR3 in DNA: TGTGCCAGCAGCCCGCCCCGGGAGGGCCCGGATGAGCAGTTCTTC. This gives the protein CASSPPREGPDEQFF. Combining the CDR3 with reference TRBV11-2 and TRBJ2-1 gives the whole variable domain EAGVAQSPRYKIIEKRQSVAFWCNPISGHATLYWYQQILGQGPKLLIQFQNNGVVDDSQLPKDRFSAERLKGVDSTLKIQPAKLEDSAVYLCASSPPREGPDEQFFGPGTRLTVL.